This T cell receptor beta chain comes out of a study of PD-L1 blockade in urothelial cancer. Across the whole study: As for prior chemotherapy regimens, patients had received 0 to 3.

The data were produced by immunoSEQ multiplex PCR, yet TCRdb's version contains in-frame clones alone and is incomplete. The repertoire has about 80,000 clones, around four fifths of them found once; the top ten carry approximately 7.1%. Documented time point: pretreatment peripheral blood. CDR1 is MNHEY, CDR2 SVGAGI, per germline. The germline V and J ends were trimmed by 3 bases and 4 bases, with 12 bases remaining between them. CDR3 length: 14 residues. As regards this clone: This same CDR3 is encoded by further DNA sequences in the sample.

Sequences were derived from PBMCs, sampled around atezolizumab (anti-PD-L1) treatment. The V call is TRBV6-5, the J call TRBJ1-1, with D uncertain. The receptor was derived from a man aged 35 to 55 with urothelial cancer. The CDR3 sequence: CASSYSLGSTEAFF. CDR3 bases: TGTGCCAGCAGTTATTCACTGGGGAGCACTGAAGCTTTCTTT.